This T cell receptor beta chain appears in the sequencing data of a study of T cell responses to AZD1222 COVID-19 vaccine. Here immunoSEQ multiplex PCR was the method, and the copy in TCRdb shows in-frame clones only, minus some. This table has roughly 140,000 clones, approximately 91% appearing once. The V end lost 3 bases, the J end lost 1 base, and 9 bases lay between the germline ends. This CDR3 region has 14 residues. Germline values: CDR1 MNHEY, CDR2 SMNVEV (reference sequence). The V call is TRBV27, the J call TRBJ1-1; no reliable D call. This clonotype originated in an adult who received the AZD1222 COVID-19 vaccine. Here the sequenced sample was peripheral blood, taken 28 days after the second AZD1222 dose. The CDR3 sequence: CASSLVGANTEAFF. As DNA, the CDR3 is TGTGCCAGCAGTTTGGTCGGAGCGAACACTGAAGCTTTCTTT.